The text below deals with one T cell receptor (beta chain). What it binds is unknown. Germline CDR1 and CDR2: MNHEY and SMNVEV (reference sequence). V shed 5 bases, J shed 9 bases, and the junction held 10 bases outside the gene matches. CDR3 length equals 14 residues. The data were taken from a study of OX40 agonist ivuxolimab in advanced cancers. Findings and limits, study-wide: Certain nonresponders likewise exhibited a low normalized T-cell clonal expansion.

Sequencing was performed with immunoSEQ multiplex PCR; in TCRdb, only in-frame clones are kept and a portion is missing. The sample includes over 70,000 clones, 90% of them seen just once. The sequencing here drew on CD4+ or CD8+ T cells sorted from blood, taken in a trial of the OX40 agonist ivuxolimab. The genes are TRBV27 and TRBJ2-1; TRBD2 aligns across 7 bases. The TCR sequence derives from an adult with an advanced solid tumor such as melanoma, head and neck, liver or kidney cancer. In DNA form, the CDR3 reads TGTGCCAGCAGTCCCGGGTGGCTAGCGGTTGAGCAGTTCTTC. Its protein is CASSPGWLAVEQFF.